Presented here are 22 T cell receptor beta chains from one specimen sequenced in a study of blood T cell repertoires in COVID-19. Measured with immunoSEQ multiplex PCR; TCRdb has only the in-frame clones, and not every one. The sample carries more than 150,000 clones, more than 75% recorded once. The sequencing input was peripheral blood. The receptors shown here come from a man between 40 and 49 years old with active or convalescent COVID-19.

This chain links TRBV19 with TRBJ2-7; a possible D gene is TRBD2 (6 bases). Germline V CDR1 and CDR2: LNHDA, SQIVND (reference sequence). Trimming took 5 bases from V and 1 from J, leaving 9 bases between them. This CDR3 is built from 13 residues. This chain's CDR3 is CASSVGGSYEQYF. The CDR3 nucleotides read TGTGCCAGTAGTGTCGGGGGTTCCTACGAGCAGTACTTC.

CDR3 loop: CASSDSSRSSYEQYF. Here the CDR3 DNA reads TGTGCCAGCAGTGATTCCTCTCGGAGCTCCTACGAGCAGTACTTC. The chain uses TRBV25-1 and TRBJ2-7, with unresolved D. The CDR3 sequence is 15 residues long. Deletions cut 3 bases from V and 0 bases from J, with 12 bases between. Germline assignment: CDR1 MGHDK and CDR2 SYGVNS.

The chain combines TRBV7-3 with TRBJ2-5; perhaps TRBD1 as D (6 bases). CDR3 length: 14 amino acids. Germline V gives CDR1 SGHTA, CDR2 FQGTGA. Trimming pared 4 bases from V and 2 bases from J, leaving 11 bases between. CDR3 protein: CASSSTGIQETQYF. The CDR3 DNA sequence: TGTGCCAGCAGCTCCACAGGGATACAAGAGACCCAGTACTTC.

The chain employs TRBV19 and TRBJ1-2; D not certain. Germline-derived CDR1 and CDR2 are LNHDA and SQIVND (reference sequence). The CDR3 spans 12 residues. Trimming left V 6 bases short and J 2 bases short, with 7 bases between. The CDR3 loop is CASSANNYGYTF. The CDR3 DNA sequence: TGTGCCAGTAGCGCGAACAACTATGGCTACACCTTC.

This chain joins TRBV5-8 and TRBJ1-5, with TRBD1 identical over 9 bases. Germline CDR1 reads SGHTS; CDR2 reads YDEGEE. Trimming cost V 7 bases and J 3 bases; bases outside gene matches: 20. The CDR3 length is 19 residues. The CDR3 DNA reads TGTGCCAGCGGCTACGTATGGACAGGGGCCGGATCGCTCAATCAGCCCCAGCATTTT. Translating gives CASGYVWTGAGSLNQPQHF.

CDR3 nucleotide sequence: TGTGCCAGCTCACCCGGGACAGCCTCTGGAAACACCATATATTTT. It yields the protein CASSPGTASGNTIYF. The rearrangement joins TRBV18 to TRBJ1-3, with 7 bases fitting TRBD1. The trim removed 3 bases at V and 0 bases at J, leaving 2 bases unmatched. The CDR3 loop spans 15 amino acids. Germline V CDR1 and CDR2: KGHSH, LQKENI.

Notes on this clone: This specimen includes other DNA sequences encoding the same CDR3. The gene calls are TRBV13 and TRBJ1-2; TRBD1 agrees at 7 bases. This CDR3 is built from 13 residues. V trimming: 4 bases; J trimming: 3 bases; junction bases outside the gene matches: 2. Per germline, CDR1 PRHDT and CDR2 FYEKMQ (reference sequence). CDR3 in amino acids: CASSYGTDYGYTF. The CDR3 nucleotides read TGTGCCAGCAGCTATGGGACAGACTATGGCTACACCTTC.

The chain couples TRBV19 to TRBJ1-4; 7 nucleotides align to TRBD1. V was clipped by 2 bases and J by 8 bases; unmatched bases: 8. The germline V gene has CDR1 LNHDA and CDR2 SQIVND (reference sequence). The CDR3 contains 15 residues. The CDR3 bases are TGTGCCAGTAGTATACCCCGACAGGGCGGGGAAAAACTGTTTTTT. As protein: CASSIPRQGGEKLFF.

The chain carries TRBV6-6 and TRBJ1-1, with no clear D. V lost 6 bases and J lost 1, with 9 bases in between. Germline lookup yields CDR1 MNHNY and CDR2 SVGAGI (reference sequence). The CDR3 is made up of 13 amino acids. The CDR3 protein is CASRREGNTEAFF. For the CDR3, the DNA is TGTGCCAGCAGGCGTGAGGGGAACACTGAAGCTTTCTTT.

The chain links TRBV6-1 to TRBJ1-1, with a weak D call TRBD1 (6 bases). The CDR3 contains 16 residues. Germline CDR1 is MNHNS and CDR2 is SASEGT. Trimming cost V 4 bases and J 4 bases, with 19 bases left between them. The CDR3, as DNA: TGTGCCAGCAGTGGGAGGGGGGGCCCCGGCGCCACTGAAGCTTTCTTT. Residues: CASSGRGGPGATEAFF.

Only one count was recorded for this clone. This sequence joins TRBV7-3 and TRBJ2-3; no clear D gene. The CDR3 is made up of 13 amino acids. V dropped 2 bases and J dropped 1 base, with 4 bases sitting between them. The germline gives CDR1 SGHTA, CDR2 FQGTGA. CDR3 protein: CASSLLRTDTQYF. CDR3 sequence (DNA): TGTGCCAGCAGCTTACTCCGCACAGATACGCAGTATTTT.

The V call is TRBV6-5, the J call TRBJ1-1; D call uncertain. The CDR3 runs to 14 residues. The V and J ends lost 3 bases and 6 bases respectively, with 14 bases between them. Germline-derived CDR1 and CDR2 are MNHEY and SVGAGI. The CDR3 spells CASSYRRGFSEAFF. CDR3 sequence (DNA): TGTGCCAGCAGTTATCGGCGGGGATTCTCTGAAGCTTTCTTT.

This chain links TRBV11-2 with TRBJ1-4; possible D gene TRBD1, 5 bases. This CDR3 contains 15 residues. The V end lost 0 bases, the J end lost 3 bases, and 8 bases lay between the germline ends. Germline V lookup: CDR1 SGHAT, CDR2 FQNNGV. CDR3 residues: CASSLEGLANEKLFF. DNA for the CDR3: TGTGCCAGCAGCTTAGAGGGACTGGCTAATGAAAAACTGTTTTTT. Complete variable domain (other parts from reference TRBV11-2 and TRBJ1-4): EAGVAQSPRYKIIEKRQSVAFWCNPISGHATLYWYQQILGQGPKLLIQFQNNGVVDDSQLPKDRFSAERLKGVDSTLKIQPAKLEDSAVYLCASSLEGLANEKLFFGSGTQLSVL.

The rearrangement uses TRBV15 and TRBJ1-1; 7 bases map to TRBD1. Trimming cost V 9 bases and J 1 base; bases outside gene matches: 2. CDR3 size: 12 residues. Looked up from germline, CDR1 is LNHNV and CDR2 is YYDKDF (reference sequence). CDR3 residues: CATGTANTEAFF. The DNA of the CDR3 is TGTGCCACAGGGACAGCGAACACTGAAGCTTTCTTT.

The table lists this clone with a few counts. The chain has TRBV9 and TRBJ2-2, with 9 bases lining up with TRBD1. V dropped 3 bases and J dropped 7; count of bases not matched to a gene: 7. Germline CDR1 and CDR2: SGDLS and YYNGEE. The length of the CDR3 is 15 residues. The CDR3 sequence is CASSARQGEGGELFF. CDR3 in DNA: TGTGCCAGCAGCGCCCGACAGGGGGAGGGCGGGGAGCTGTTTTTT.

This chain links TRBV7-9 with TRBJ2-7; 9 nucleotides agree with TRBD1. Germline V gene data show CDR1 as SEHNR and CDR2 as FQNEAQ (reference sequence). V dropped 0 bases and J dropped 2; count of bases not matched to a gene: 5. The CDR3 loop spans 16 amino acids. CDR3 DNA sequence: TGTGCCAGCAGCTTAGCGGTGGGACAGGGAACCTACGAGCAGTACTTC. Its translation: CASSLAVGQGTYEQYF.

The rearrangement links TRBV4-1 to TRBJ2-1, with D maybe TRBD2 (5 bases). Germline loops: CDR1 MGHRA, CDR2 YSYEKL. This CDR3 spans 19 amino acids. V lost 0 bases, J lost 7 bases, and 25 bases lay in between. The CDR3 spells CASSQEGPLSRGSRNEQFF. CDR3 nucleotide sequence: TGCGCCAGCAGCCAAGAGGGCCCCCTATCTAGAGGGTCTCGGAATGAGCAGTTCTTC.

The gene calls are TRBV19 and TRBJ1-5; maybe TRBD1 (5 bases). The V gene lost 1 base and the J gene lost 7 bases, with 11 bases spanning the gap. The CDR3 loop spans 14 amino acids. Germline CDR1 and CDR2: LNHDA and SQIVND (reference sequence). CDR3 bases: TGTGCCAGTAGTATAGGCAGGGAGGACCAGCCCCAGCATTTT. This translates into CASSIGREDQPQHF.

The CDR3 spells CASSPQTSTDTQYF. In DNA, the CDR3 is TGTGCCAGCAGCCCGCAGACTAGCACAGATACGCAGTATTTT. This chain links TRBV14 with TRBJ2-3; D call uncertain. V was trimmed by 4 bases and J by 0 bases, leaving 8 bases between them. Germline V gene sequence: CDR1 SGHDN, CDR2 FVKESK. The CDR3 consists of 14 residues. The complete variable domain, with remaining parts taken from reference TRBV14 and TRBJ2-3, reads EAGVTQFPSHSVIEKGQTVTLRCDPISGHDNLYWYRRVMGKEIKFLLHFVKESKQDESGMPNNRFLAERTGGTYSTLKVQPAELEDSGVYFCASSPQTSTDTQYFGPGTRLTVL.

This clone was observed once. This rearrangement joins TRBV19 to TRBJ1-4; 7 positions agree with TRBD1. After removal of 5 bases from V and 5 bases from J, the junction contained 11 bases not matched to a gene. Germline V gene sequence: CDR1 LNHDA, CDR2 SQIVND (reference sequence). This CDR3 comprises 16 residues. The CDR3 here is CASSLSLGGRNEKLFF. The DNA for the CDR3 is TGTGCCAGTAGTCTTTCCCTAGGGGGCAGAAATGAAAAACTGTTTTTT.

The chain employs TRBV7-3 and TRBJ2-3; TRBD1 matches 7 bases. Germline V gene lookup returns CDR1 SGHTA and CDR2 FQGTGA. The CDR3 has 15 residues. V dropped 6 bases and J dropped 2; count of bases not matched to a gene: 8. The CDR3 DNA is TGTGCCAGCAGTTTTGACAGGGCTTTCACAGATACGCAGTATTTT. Its protein is CASSFDRAFTDTQYF.

This chain connects TRBV6-5 to TRBJ1-1; D possibly corresponds to TRBD1 (5 bases). V was cut by 2 bases and J by 4 bases, with 8 bases left in between. This CDR3 contains 13 residues. CDR1 is MNHEY and CDR2 is SVGAGI in the germline V gene. CDR3 protein: CASSYQGGTEAFF. The CDR3 DNA reads as TGTGCCAGCAGTTACCAGGGCGGCACTGAAGCTTTCTTT.